This TCR beta chain is drawn from a study of neurological immune-mediated disorders. Overall study findings and caveats: None of the CDR3 amino acid sequences found in expanded clones was shared across subjects. This suggests that the TCR-beta repertoires were private in all groups.

MiXCR, applied by TCRdb to the 5' RACE reads, yields one record per CDR3 protein. This sample carries more than 40,000 distinct CDR3 sequences, about 14% of them seen once, and the ten largest clones take roughly 3.4%. This clonotype has ten or more counts. Its cognate antigen is unknown. The specimen was CD4+ T cells from blood. This sequence was found in a woman aged 55-70 years with HTLV-1-associated myelopathy (HAM/TSP).

The CDR3 DNA is TGTGCCAGCTCTCAGCGGGGGGACACAGATACGCAGTATTTT. Its protein is CASSQRGDTDTQYF. The chain links TRBV18 to TRBJ2-3, with TRBD2 matching over 9 bases. Unmatched junction bases numbered 3, after V lost 6 bases and J lost 2 bases. The CDR3 covers 14 residues. Germline loops: CDR1 KGHSH, CDR2 LQKENI.